What follows are 9 T cell receptor beta chains derived from one specimen sequenced in a study of glioma-infiltrating T cells. Amplification of TCR alpha and beta CDR3 regions from RNA used iRepertoire nested multiplex PCR. TCRdb redid the calling of the multiplex PCR reads with MiXCR, one entry per CDR3 protein. The data contain about 130,000 distinct CDR3 sequences, roughly 24% of them singletons. The material sequenced was glioma tissue, nonneoplastic brain tissue, or PBMCs (not recorded which). The source of these receptors is a human donor with low-grade glioma or glioblastoma, undergoing nonglioma brain surgery, or in good health (not recorded which).

This clonotype was recorded at least ten times. The chain uses TRBV5-1 and TRBJ2-1, with TRBD2 identical over 9 bases. V trimming: 3 bases; J trimming: 7 bases; junction bases outside the gene matches: 8. Germline CDR1 is SGHRS and CDR2 is YFSETQ. This CDR3 is built from 15 residues. As DNA, the CDR3 is TGCGCCAGCAGCTCCGTAGCGGGAGTTAGTAATGAGCAGTTCTTC. This encodes CASSSVAGVSNEQFF.

This clonotype was seen many times. The chain uses TRBV7-9 and TRBJ1-2; unclear D gene. Germline values: CDR1 SEHNR, CDR2 FQNEAQ (reference sequence). The CDR3 length is 14 residues. V was trimmed by 2 bases and J by 6 bases, leaving 13 bases between them. The CDR3 region is CASSLTPADHGYTF. The CDR3 region has the DNA TGTGCCAGCAGCTTAACCCCAGCGGACCATGGCTACACCTTC.

This clonotype was observed a few times. Given a much more abundant clone one base away, this may be a read error. This chain connects TRBV7-2 to TRBJ1-1; 7 bases are a match to TRBD1. V lost 8 bases and J lost 4; bases outside the gene matches: 4. The CDR3 totals 12 residues. Germline CDR1 is SGHTA and CDR2 is FQGNSA. The CDR3 sequence is CASGPGGTEAFF. The CDR3 DNA follows: TGTGCCAGCGGACCAGGGGGCACTGAAGCTTTCTTT.

This clonotype was seen ten or more times. The chain carries TRBV15 and TRBJ2-7; D may be TRBD1 (6 bases). The CDR3 is 13 amino acids. V lost 4 bases and J lost 5, with 12 bases in between. Germline lookup yields CDR1 LNHNV and CDR2 YYDKDF (reference sequence). The CDR3 DNA reads as TGTGCCACCAGCAAGATACAGGGCCACGAGCAGTACTTC. Amino acids: CATSKIQGHEQYF.

The CDR3 sequence: CASKFRTDQETQYF. CDR3 sequence (DNA): TGTGCCAGTAAATTTCGGACAGACCAAGAGACCCAGTACTTC. This chain connects TRBV19 to TRBJ2-5; a possible D gene is TRBD1 (6 bases). This CDR3 is 14 amino acids long. Trimming left V 7 bases short and J 0 bases short, with 12 bases between. Germline CDR1 LNHDA, CDR2 SQIVND (reference sequence).

This clonotype showed up many times. The chain recombines TRBV7-2 with TRBJ2-3; TRBD2 matches at 7 bases. Germline V gene lookup returns CDR1 SGHTA and CDR2 FQGNSA. V trimming: 7 bases; J trimming: 6 bases; junction bases outside the gene matches: 10. The CDR3 contains 14 residues. The CDR3 loop reads CASMVAGDVDTQYF. CDR3 bases: TGTGCCAGCATGGTAGCGGGTGATGTGGATACGCAGTATTTT.

This clonotype occurred many times. A read error is possible here, since a much larger clone lies one base away. The chain combines TRBV6-1 with TRBJ2-5, with TRBD1 matching over 7 bases. Germline lookup yields CDR1 MNHNS and CDR2 SASEGT. The CDR3 extends over 14 amino acids. This chain's CDR3 is CTSRGGQFQETQYF. The CDR3 DNA is TGTACCAGCAGAGGGGGACAGTTCCAAGAGACCCAGTACTTC.

This clonotype was observed a handful of times. This chain uses TRBV12-3 or TRBV12-4 with TRBJ2-5; D unresolved. CDR3 length equals 12 residues. Trimming stripped 7 bases from V and 4 bases from J, with 10 bases between. The CDR3 loop reads CASTSAGETQYF. DNA of the CDR3: TGTGCCAGCACAAGTGCCGGAGAGACCCAGTACTTC.

The rearrangement links TRBV29-1 to TRBJ1-5; the D gene is possibly TRBD1 (5 bases). The CDR3 has 13 amino acids. Trimming stripped 4 bases from V and 5 bases from J, with 12 bases between. The V gene's germline CDR1 is SQVTM and CDR2 ANQGSEA. The CDR3: CSVVPGTHQPQHF. Here the CDR3 DNA reads TGCAGCGTTGTACCCGGGACGCATCAGCCCCAGCATTTT.